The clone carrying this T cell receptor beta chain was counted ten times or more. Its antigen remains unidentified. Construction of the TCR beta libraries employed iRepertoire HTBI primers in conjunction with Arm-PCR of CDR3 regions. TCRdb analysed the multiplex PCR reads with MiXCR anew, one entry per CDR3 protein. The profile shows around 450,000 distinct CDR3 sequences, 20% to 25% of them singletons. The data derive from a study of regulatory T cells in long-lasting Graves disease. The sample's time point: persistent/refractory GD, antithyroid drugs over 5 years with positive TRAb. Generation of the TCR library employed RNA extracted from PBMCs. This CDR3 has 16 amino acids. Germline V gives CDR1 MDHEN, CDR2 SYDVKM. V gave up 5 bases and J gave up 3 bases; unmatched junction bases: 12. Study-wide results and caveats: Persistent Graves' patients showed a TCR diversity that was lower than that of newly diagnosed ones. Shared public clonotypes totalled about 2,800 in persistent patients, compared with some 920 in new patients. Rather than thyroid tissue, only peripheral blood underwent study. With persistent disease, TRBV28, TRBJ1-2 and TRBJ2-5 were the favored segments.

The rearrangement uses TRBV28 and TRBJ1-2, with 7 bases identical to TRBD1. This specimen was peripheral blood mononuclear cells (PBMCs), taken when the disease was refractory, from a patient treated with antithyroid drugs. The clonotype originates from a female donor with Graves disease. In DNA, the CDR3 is TGTGCCAGCAGTCTCGTCCGGGCAGGGGGTGACTATGGCTACACCTTC. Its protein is CASSLVRAGGDYGYTF.